This T cell receptor (beta chain) was recorded in a study of human T cells and chemical hapten exposure. V gave up 1 base and J gave up 0 bases; unmatched junction bases: 4. The V gene's germline CDR1 is DFQATT and CDR2 SNEGSKA (reference sequence). The CDR3 length is 17 residues. General study findings and limits: Sensitization with DPC brought no change to TCRs above 1 in 1000 in frequency.

With regard to this clonotype: Its antigen remains unidentified.

TCRdb itself ran the RACE reads through MiXCR, one entry per CDR3 protein. The repertoire holds roughly 74,000 distinct CDR3 sequences, with about 32% as singletons. The sample's time point: patch test 1, 2 weeks after DPC sensitization. Documented treatment: therapeutic diphenylcyclopropenone sensitization with weekly scalp DPC. Sequenced here: whole blood, sampled in connection with sensitization to the hapten diphenylcyclopropenone (DPC). This chain joins TRBV20-1 and TRBJ2-1, with 12 bases that match TRBD2. This TCR was recovered from a man aged 35 to 55 with alopecia areata. Some clones in this sample may be carry-over from other donors' samples. The CDR3 region is CSARGGLAGPSYNEQFF. CDR3 DNA sequence: TGCAGTGCTAGAGGCGGACTAGCGGGGCCCTCCTACAATGAGCAGTTCTTC.